This T cell receptor (beta chain) derives from a study of shared clonotypes between healthy human individuals (dated by TCRdb to the early 2020s). For the wider study: Three men and a couple of women, aged 18 to 49 years, made up the cohort. Per donor, three plates each were used for CD4 naive and CD4 memory, two for CD8 naive, and one for CD8 memory. Blood TCR repertoires of roughly 5 healthy adults were deeply sequenced to estimate repertoire size and the extent of clonotype sharing between individuals. To increase sequencing depth and limit assay-specific biases, different laboratories used diverse techniques to prepare libraries and sequence TCR repertoires. Leukapheresis yielded between about 0.85 and 10 billion PBMCs per donor. Study-wide conclusions, independent of this receptor: The small number of donors limited the genetic and exposure-history diversity represented. Incomplete sequencing was indicated by rarefaction of sorted-subset datasets, despite the large sequencing depth. Compared with non-shared clonotypes, the clonotypes found in all four sorted-subset donors had higher generation probabilities. Naive subsets generally had larger estimated clonotype richness than memory subsets did. Sharing across several donors was observed for around 5% of naive CD4, over 3% of naive CD8, over 2% of memory CD4, and about 0.39% of memory CD8 clonotypes. Sampling was limited to blood, and TCR repertoires in tissue likely differ from TCR repertoires in blood. Based on pairwise subsampling, the degree of clonotype sharing among donors was expected to be affected by sequencing depth.

Using the deep immunoSEQ assay, multiplex PCR amplified TCR CDR3 regions from genomic DNA. For each cell subset, the extracted genomic DNA was distributed evenly across all wells of several immunoSEQ 96-well plates, and each plate served as one replicate. For sorted subsets, roughly 0.2 ug genomic DNA, equal to about 30,000 T cell genomes, was loaded into each replicate PCR. The purified libraries were quantified using a Qubit 3.0 fluorometer, sized with a Bioanalyzer 2100, and then quantified again using the KAPA Library Quantification kit. Every immunoSEQ 96-well plate was sequenced on a separate single-read 150-cycle Illumina NextSeq 550 flow cell. The authors' pipeline ran thus. Because the immunoSEQ output held only junctional sequences and lacked quality scores, the filtering could not match the filtering applied to full-length reads. To assign V/J genes and CDR3, sequences were annotated using PyIR, a Python wrapper for IgBLAST v1.9, with IMGT germline references. Reads were removed for weak V/J assignments (E-value above 1e-6), missing CDR3, stop codons, out-of-frame junctions, or ambiguous translated residues. A V3J clonotype was defined by an identical inferred V gene, J gene, and CDR3 amino acid sequence. The percentage overlap between two repertoires was calculated by dividing the number of shared unique clonotypes by the size of the smaller repertoire. Repertoire richness was assessed with RTK rarefaction, the Chao1 estimator, and Recon v2.1 estimates of unobserved clonotypes. Generation probabilities were computed with OLGA for all TCRbeta clonotypes obtained by the gDNA method from a few donors. This immuneACCESS table, as held by TCRdb, lists in-frame sequences with V and J called but not all clones. Of the missing ones, under half trace to an unresolved V gene in checked studies; the others have no known cause. That table gives V, J and clone size, and the DNA gave D and trimming. The sample includes about 700,000 clones, with approximately 74% observed a single time. Over 1.5% of the sample is in the top ten clones.

As for this clone: The antigen it recognizes is unknown. Base qualities are not at hand, and no much larger clone is one base apart.

Donors were healthy HIV-negative adults with no recently reported acute infections or vaccinations. Every donor was a Caucasian adult living in Nashville, Tennessee, USA. CD4+ T cells were enriched by magnetic negative selection; naive cells were then positively selected on CD45RA, and the negative fraction formed the memory subset. After blood collection by leukapheresis, PBMCs were isolated using Ficoll-Histopaque density gradient centrifugation and then cryopreserved in the vapor phase of liquid nitrogen. Purity and quantity of every magnetically sorted T cell population were checked by analytical flow cytometry. Each sorted fraction had its genomic DNA isolated and then quantified by UV absorbance on a Nanodrop 2000c. CDR1 and CDR2 are drawn from the germline V gene: MNHEY, SVGAGI. The cysteine opens and the phenylalanine closes a CDR3 of 15 amino acids. Just CDR3 DNA is preserved here, 45 bases in frame from base 1. Trimming costs V 0 bases and J 7 bases, and their ends lie 15 bases apart.

The V and J genes are TRBV6-5 and TRBJ1-2; tentative D gene TRBD1, with 5 bases matching. Sequencing was performed on memory CD4+ T cells sorted from blood. What this sample's cell subset or site label stands for: CD45RA-negative fraction. The sequence came from a woman in her twenties or thirties in good health. The CDR3: CASSYSRKGQGGYTF. The DNA sequence is as follows: TGTGCCAGCAGTTACTCGAGGAAGGGGCAGGGTGGCTACACCTTC.